Sequencing of this TCR beta chain was carried out in a study of T cell clones after liver transplantation. On the study more broadly: TCRbeta sequencing after a pre-transplant mixed lymphocyte reaction identified graft-donor-reactive clones, later tracked in post-transplant blood.

Unstimulated PBMCs were sorted into CD3+CD4+ and CD3+CD8+ populations. Trimming removed 5 bases from V and 3 bases from J; junction bases left unmatched: 9. The CDR3 spans 15 residues. Germline CDR1 and CDR2: SGHTA and FQGNSA. This table comes from immunoSEQ multiplex PCR, and its TCRdb copy is limited to in-frame clones, with some not included. Found here are some 80,000 clones, about 85% of them singletons; the top ten hold 2.1%. The chain uses TRBV7-2 and TRBJ1-2; TRBD1 matches 7 bases. This specimen was CD4+ T cells from blood, taken about 50 months after liver transplant. The receptor's source is a human patient who received a liver transplant. A share of the T cells may be of graft donor origin. CDR3: CASSPQTGLDYGYTF. The CDR3 bases are TGTGCCAGCAGCCCCCAGACAGGGCTGGACTATGGCTACACCTTC.